The 27 T cell receptor beta chains reported below all come from one sample, sequenced in a study of shared clonotypes between healthy human individuals. CD8 cells regarded as naive lacked CD45RO, were positively chosen for CCR7, and omitted terminally differentiated effector memory CD45RA+ cells. Method: immunoSEQ multiplex PCR; TCRdb's copy keeps in-frame clones and lacks some. Here the sample spans some 2 million clones, roughly 94% being singletons. Sequenced sample: naive CD8+ T cells sorted from blood. All receptors come from a man aged 18-30 years in good health.

V is TRBV6-1 and J is TRBJ2-7; weak D call: TRBD1 (6 bases). The V and J ends lost 1 base and 7 bases respectively, with 14 bases between them. From germline, CDR1 is MNHNS and CDR2 SASEGT. The CDR3 spans 14 residues. This chain's CDR3 is CASSEGIRGWEQYF. As DNA, the CDR3 is TGTGCCAGCAGTGAAGGTATCAGGGGTTGGGAGCAGTACTTC.

About this clone itself: The same CDR3 can be traced to other DNA sequences in this sample. This rearrangement joins TRBV5-4 to TRBJ2-7; 11 bases align to TRBD2. The CDR3 runs 14 residues. V lost 2 bases and J lost 3; bases outside the gene matches: 1. Germline CDR1 and CDR2: SGHNT and YYREEE (reference sequence). This CDR3 is CASSFSGGVYEQYF. The DNA for the CDR3 is TGTGCCAGCAGCTTTAGCGGGGGGGTCTACGAGCAGTACTTC.

The rearrangement links TRBV2 to TRBJ2-4, with TRBD2 matching over 11 bases. CDR3 length: 15 amino acids. The V gene end was trimmed by 6 bases and the J gene end by 8 bases; junction bases not matched to a gene: 9. CDR1 is SNHLY and CDR2 is FYNNEI in the germline V gene. In DNA, the CDR3 is TGTGCCAGCAGGGAGGCTAGCGGGGGGAGAGACATTCAGTACTTC. Translation gives CASREASGGRDIQYF. Combining the CDR3 with reference TRBV2 and TRBJ2-4 gives the whole variable domain EPEVTQTPSHQVTQMGQEVILRCVPISNHLYFYWYRQILGQKVEFLVSFYNNEISEKSEIFDDQFSVERPDGSNFTLKIRSTKLEDSAMYFCASREASGGRDIQYFGAGTRLSVL.

The rearrangement joins TRBV19 to TRBJ1-2; 8 bases agree with TRBD1. There are 13 residues in the CDR3. The junction had 7 bases not matched to a gene; V was cut back by 5 bases and J by 8 bases. CDR1 is LNHDA and CDR2 is SQIVND in the germline V gene (reference sequence). The CDR3 spells CASSAQGQDGYTF. The DNA for the CDR3 is TGTGCCAGTAGTGCTCAGGGACAGGACGGCTACACCTTC.

The chain uses TRBV7-9 and TRBJ2-1; no clear D gene. Trimming took off 2 bases at V and 4 bases at J, with 9 bases between the two ends. The CDR3 is made up of 14 amino acids. CDR1 is SEHNR, CDR2 FQNEAQ, per germline (reference sequence). The CDR3 sequence: CASSLPTDYNEQFF. Written as DNA, the CDR3 is TGTGCCAGCAGCTTACCTACGGATTACAATGAGCAGTTCTTC.

The chain couples TRBV4-3 to TRBJ2-1, with D unclear. The CDR3 is made up of 13 amino acids. Trimming cost V 0 bases and J 15 bases, with 15 bases left between them. The V gene's germline CDR1 is LGHNA and CDR2 YSLEER. CDR3 sequence: CASSQDLGWWGFF. Written as DNA, the CDR3 is TGCGCCAGCAGCCAAGATCTAGGGTGGTGGGGGTTCTTC.

The chain employs TRBV9 and TRBJ2-1, with D possibly TRBD2 on 6 matching bases. The V and J ends lost 3 bases and 7 bases respectively, with 17 bases between them. This CDR3 region has 15 residues. Germline loops: CDR1 SGDLS, CDR2 YYNGEE. CDR3 loop: CASSGLGGEMNEQFF. CDR3 in DNA: TGTGCCAGCAGCGGGTTAGGCGGGGAGATGAATGAGCAGTTCTTC.

This sequence joins TRBV4-3 and TRBJ2-2; D remains ambiguous. V was trimmed by 1 base and J by 2 bases, leaving 5 bases between them. This CDR3 has 14 residues. In germline, CDR1 is LGHNA, CDR2 YSLEER. CDR3 sequence (DNA): TGCGCCAGCAGCCAAGCGATTAACACCGGGGAGCTGTTTTTT. As protein: CASSQAINTGELFF.

The V gene is TRBV7-9, the J gene TRBJ2-7, with TRBD2 matching over 13 bases. J lost 3 bases, V lost 5 bases, and 7 bases had no gene match. Germline-derived CDR1 and CDR2 are SEHNR and FQNEAQ (reference sequence). This CDR3 has 16 residues. CDR3 residues: CASSPNGLAGVYEQYF. CDR3 DNA sequence: TGTGCCAGCAGCCCAAATGGACTAGCGGGAGTCTACGAGCAGTACTTC.

V is TRBV27 and J is TRBJ2-2; D remains unclear. This CDR3 region has 15 residues. The ends were cut back, 3 bases at V and 3 bases at J, with 11 bases in the middle. CDR1 and CDR2 from the germline V gene are MNHEY and SMNVEV (reference sequence). The CDR3 protein is CASSFTVWDTGELFF. The CDR3 DNA follows: TGTGCCAGCAGTTTTACAGTTTGGGACACCGGGGAGCTGTTTTTT.

This rearrangement joins TRBV11-2 to TRBJ1-4; D remains unclear. There are 14 residues in the CDR3. V lost 7 bases, J lost 0 bases, and 9 bases lay in between. Germline CDR1 is SGHAT and CDR2 is FQNNGV. DNA of the CDR3: TGTGCCAGCACTATTTATGCAACTAATGAAAAACTGTTTTTT. Residues: CASTIYATNEKLFF.

The chain is built from TRBV27 and TRBJ2-7; D gene unclear. The V end lost 0 bases, the J end lost 4 bases, and 10 bases lay between the germline ends. The V gene's germline CDR1 is MNHEY and CDR2 SMNVEV (reference sequence). This CDR3 contains 14 residues. The CDR3 here is CASSLSRLGYEQYF. Written as DNA, the CDR3 is TGTGCCAGCAGTTTATCCAGATTGGGTTACGAGCAGTACTTC.

This chain connects TRBV27 to TRBJ2-7, with D perhaps matching TRBD1 (9 bases). Trimming stripped 3 bases from V and 6 bases from J, with 18 bases between. CDR3 size: 15 residues. Germline lookup yields CDR1 MNHEY and CDR2 SMNVEV (reference sequence). The CDR3 coding sequence is TGTGCCAGCAGTTTTAGCGGGACAGGGTCCCCCGAGCAGTACTTC. This translates into CASSFSGTGSPEQYF.

The chain joins TRBV19 to TRBJ1-5; TRBD1 is a possible D gene (6 bases). In germline, CDR1 is LNHDA, CDR2 SQIVND (reference sequence). The length of the CDR3 is 16 residues. V lost 6 bases to trimming and J lost 11 bases, with 26 bases between them. The CDR3 spells CASSGVYNRDLLTQHF. CDR3 DNA sequence: TGTGCCAGTAGCGGGGTTTATAACAGGGATCTCCTAACCCAGCATTTT.

The rearrangement links TRBV7-9 to TRBJ1-1; 9 nucleotides agree with TRBD1. V lost 4 bases, J lost 1 base, and 4 bases stayed unmatched. The CDR3 is made up of 15 amino acids. Germline V lookup: CDR1 SEHNR, CDR2 FQNEAQ (reference sequence). This CDR3 is CASSSWGQGNTEAFF. The CDR3 coding sequence is TGTGCCAGCAGCTCCTGGGGACAGGGGAACACTGAAGCTTTCTTT.

The chain carries TRBV10-3 and TRBJ2-7; D gene uncertain. The CDR3 runs 11 residues. In germline, CDR1 is ENHRY, CDR2 SYGVKD. The germline V and J ends were trimmed by 10 bases and 4 bases, with 11 bases remaining between them. This CDR3 reads CASNSGYEQYF. CDR3 DNA sequence: TGTGCCAGTAATTCAGGATACGAGCAGTACTTC.

This chain uses TRBV11-3 with TRBJ2-1; 11 positions match TRBD2. CDR3 length: 18 amino acids. V dropped 0 bases and J dropped 2; count of bases not matched to a gene: 6. Germline V CDR1 and CDR2: SGHNT, YENEEA. The CDR3 reads CASSLEATSGGAYNEQFF. The DNA of the CDR3 is TGTGCCAGCAGCTTAGAGGCCACTAGCGGGGGCGCCTACAATGAGCAGTTCTTC.

This clone came up once. This chain uses TRBV4-2 with TRBJ2-7, with D maybe TRBD1 (6 bases). CDR1 is LGHNA and CDR2 is YNFKEQ in the germline V gene. The CDR3 sequence is 14 residues long. V lost 0 bases and J lost 2, with 8 bases in between. CDR3 region: CASSQEGQPYEQYF. Here the CDR3 DNA reads TGTGCCAGCAGCCAAGAAGGACAGCCCTACGAGCAGTACTTC.

The V and J genes are TRBV4-1 and TRBJ2-5; D is undetermined. CDR3 size: 14 residues. Trimming cost V 4 bases and J 5 bases, with 14 bases left between them. Germline values: CDR1 MGHRA, CDR2 YSYEKL. CDR3 DNA: TGCGCCAGCAGCCTCCACCTGAGAATGGAGACCCAGTACTTC. Its translation is CASSLHLRMETQYF.

The chain employs TRBV30 and TRBJ1-5; D possibly corresponds to TRBD1 (5 bases). The V gene's germline CDR1 is GTSNPN and CDR2 SVGIG (reference sequence). CDR3 length: 14 residues. V dropped 4 bases and J dropped 1 base, with 11 bases sitting between them. The CDR3 bases are TGTGCCTGGACGGGGGTACAAAGCAATCAGCCCCAGCATTTT. Encoded protein: CAWTGVQSNQPQHF.

The chain recombines TRBV27 with TRBJ1-5; D gene ambiguous. Germline assignment: CDR1 MNHEY and CDR2 SMNVEV (reference sequence). Trimming removed 10 bases at V and 5 bases at J, with 9 bases between. This CDR3 is built from 11 residues. Here the CDR3 DNA reads TGTGCCACAGGTTCGCATCAGCCCCAGCATTTT. Protein product: CATGSHQPQHF.

For the CDR3, the DNA is TGTGCCAGCAGTGGGGCCCTGAACACTGAAGCTTTCTTT. The encoded protein is CASSGALNTEAFF. V gene TRBV6-5 combines with J gene TRBJ1-1, with D perhaps matching TRBD1 (5 bases). Germline CDR1 MNHEY, CDR2 SVGAGI. The ends were cut back, 5 bases at V and 0 bases at J, with 7 bases in the middle. CDR3 length: 13 residues.

This chain uses TRBV2 with TRBJ2-7; a weak D match, TRBD2 (5 bases). The germline V gene has CDR1 SNHLY and CDR2 FYNNEI. The CDR3 loop spans 11 amino acids. Trimming pared 8 bases from V and 2 bases from J, leaving 7 bases between. The DNA of the CDR3 is TGTGCCAGCTACGGGGCCTACGAGCAGTACTTC. Amino acid sequence: CASYGAYEQYF.

V is TRBV7-2 and J is TRBJ1-2; 9 bases align to TRBD1. The CDR3 spans 16 residues. V was pared by 3 bases and J by 2 bases, with 7 bases of the junction left unmatched. Looked up from germline, CDR1 is SGHTA and CDR2 is FQGNSA. The CDR3 coding sequence is TGTGCCAGCAGCTTCATGACAGGGGGATCGAACTATGGCTACACCTTC. Translating gives CASSFMTGGSNYGYTF. The variable domain in full, completed from reference TRBV7-2 and TRBJ1-2, reads GAGVSQSPSNKVTEKGKDVELRCDPISGHTALYWYRQSLGQGLEFLIYFQGNSAPDKSGLPSDRFSAERTGGSVSTLTIQRTQQEDSAVYLCASSFMTGGSNYGYTFGSGTRLTVV.

The V call is TRBV7-9, the J call TRBJ1-2; D is unclear. The V gene lost 0 bases and the J gene lost 4 bases, with 18 bases spanning the gap. Germline CDR1 SEHNR, CDR2 FQNEAQ (reference sequence). The CDR3 loop spans 17 amino acids. CDR3 in DNA: TGTGCCAGCAGCTTAGCGTTTCAGGAAAAAACTCCCTATGGCTACACCTTC. Translated: CASSLAFQEKTPYGYTF.

The gene calls are TRBV4-3 and TRBJ1-1; TRBD1 might be the D (5 bases). Trimming shortened V by 0 bases and J by 1 base, and 21 bases separated the two germline ends. Germline CDR1 and CDR2: LGHNA and YSLEER. This CDR3 contains 19 residues. The CDR3 is CASSQDDLSVRGGNTEAFF. DNA of the CDR3: TGCGCCAGCAGCCAAGATGACCTAAGCGTCCGGGGCGGGAACACTGAAGCTTTCTTT.

This clone was recorded a few times. V gene TRBV7-9 combines with J gene TRBJ1-1, with 9 bases fitting TRBD1. The CDR3 covers 15 residues. From germline, CDR1 is SEHNR and CDR2 FQNEAQ (reference sequence). The V and J ends lost 5 bases and 0 bases, in that order; junction bases with no gene match: 4. This chain's CDR3 is CASSEGQGMNTEAFF. DNA for the CDR3: TGTGCCAGCAGCGAGGGACAGGGAATGAACACTGAAGCTTTCTTT.